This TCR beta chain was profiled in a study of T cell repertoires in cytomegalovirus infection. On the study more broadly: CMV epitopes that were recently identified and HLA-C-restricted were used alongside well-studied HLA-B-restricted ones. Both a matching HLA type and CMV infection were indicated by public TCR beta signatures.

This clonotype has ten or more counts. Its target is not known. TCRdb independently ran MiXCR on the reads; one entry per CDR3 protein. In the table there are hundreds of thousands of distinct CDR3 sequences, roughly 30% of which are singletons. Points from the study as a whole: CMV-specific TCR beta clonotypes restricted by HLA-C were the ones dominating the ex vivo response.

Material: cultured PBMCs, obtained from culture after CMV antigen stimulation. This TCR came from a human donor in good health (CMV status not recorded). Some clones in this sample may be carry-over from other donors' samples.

The CDR3 sequence: CASSLVDSYNEQFF. CDR3 DNA sequence: TGTGCCAGCAGCTTAGTGGACAGCTACAATGAGCAGTTCTTC. The V call is TRBV7-8, the J call TRBJ2-1, with a weak D call TRBD1 (6 bases). The CDR3 contains 14 residues. Trimming removed 1 base from V and 3 bases from J, with 7 bases in between. Per germline, CDR1 SGHVS and CDR2 FQNEAQ.